The sequence of this T cell receptor (beta chain) was determined in a study of identical twins. Overall study results and limits: Possibly, invariant MAIT and iNKT cells partly confounded zero-insertion analyses. Where out-of-frame alpha sequences were twin-shared, they showed excess low generation probability. Model-predicted out-of-frame TCR alpha sharing fell below observed values in monozygotic twins.

Losses at the gene ends were 0 bases for V and 0 bases for J; bases not matched to a gene: 4. Germline V gene lookup returns CDR1 MNHEY and CDR2 SVGEGT. This CDR3 has 16 amino acids. This clonotype has a handful of counts. The antigen remains unidentified. Each CDR3 protein gets one entry after TCRdb re-called the 5' RACE reads with MiXCR. The data show 500,000 or so distinct CDR3 sequences, more than 13% seen once. These data were also reused for a study on yellow fever vaccine responses in identical twins. In that study: Vaccine-induced T cell responses in twins were reportedly observed to appear partly convergent, partly personalized.

This sequence joins TRBV6-2 or TRBV6-3 and TRBJ1-1; the match to TRBD1 covers 7 bases. This TCR derives from a woman younger than 35 in good health. Sequencing input: CD4+ T cells sorted from blood. The CDR3 sequence: CASSYSGQPMNTEAFF. CDR3 in DNA: TGTGCCAGCAGTTACTCGGGACAGCCCATGAACACTGAAGCTTTCTTT.